This TCR beta chain was captured in a study of identical twins. Study-level results: The authors drew conclusions from cross-sectional statistical analysis rather than following the same donors. Twins shared out-of-frame alpha sequences with excess low generation probability.

Unique molecular identifiers were present on cDNA, and template switching added a universal primer site. A single record per CDR3 protein comes from TCRdb applying MiXCR to the 5' RACE reads. The data show hundreds of thousands of distinct CDR3 sequences, roughly an eighth seen once. The donor group consisted entirely of healthy Caucasians. The CDR3 runs 14 residues. Germline V CDR1 and CDR2: SEHNR, FQNEAQ (reference sequence). Trimming stripped 1 base from V and 9 bases from J, with 13 bases between. In this sample, this clonotype turned up a few times. No antigen is known for it. These data were also filed under a second study, of yellow fever vaccine responses in identical twins.

The chain couples TRBV7-9 to TRBJ2-1, with unresolved D. Input material: CD8+ T cells sorted from blood. The TCR comes from a woman under 30 in good health. The CDR3 is CASSLDQSPVEQFF. The CDR3 DNA is TGTGCCAGCAGCTTAGATCAGAGCCCGGTTGAGCAGTTCTTC. Full variable domain (remainder filled in from reference TRBV7-9 and TRBJ2-1): DTGVSQNPRHKITKRGQNVTFRCDPISEHNRLYWYRQTLGQGPEFLTYFQNEAQLEKSRLLSDRFSAERPKGSFSTLEIQRTEQGDSAMYLCASSLDQSPVEQFFGPGTRLTVL.